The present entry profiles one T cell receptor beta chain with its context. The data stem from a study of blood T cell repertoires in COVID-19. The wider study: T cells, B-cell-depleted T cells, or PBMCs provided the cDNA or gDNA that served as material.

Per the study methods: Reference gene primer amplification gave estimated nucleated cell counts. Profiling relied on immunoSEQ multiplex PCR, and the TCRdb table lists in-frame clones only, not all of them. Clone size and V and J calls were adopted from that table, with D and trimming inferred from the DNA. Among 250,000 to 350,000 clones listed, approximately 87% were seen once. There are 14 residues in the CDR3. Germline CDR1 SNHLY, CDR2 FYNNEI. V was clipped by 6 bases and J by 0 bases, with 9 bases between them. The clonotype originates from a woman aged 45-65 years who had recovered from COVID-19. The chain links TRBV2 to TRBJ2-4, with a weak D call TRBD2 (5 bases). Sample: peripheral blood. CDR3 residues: CASRRAVAKNIQYF. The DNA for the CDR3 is TGTGCCAGCAGGAGAGCGGTAGCCAAAAACATTCAGTACTTC.